What follows describes a single T cell receptor (beta chain). The specificity of this receptor is unknown. No much larger clone is present one base from it, and per-base qualities are unavailable. The sample comes from a study of OX40 agonist ivuxolimab in advanced cancers. For the wider study: Ivuxolimab, which targeted the costimulatory receptor OX40 (CD134), was an agonistic, fully human IgG2 monoclonal antibody. Intravenous ivuxolimab was administered to patients every 2 weeks at six dose levels: 0.01, 0.1, 0.3, 1.5, 3 and 10 mg/kg. Among the roughly 50 dose-escalation patients, some 19 had hepatocellular carcinoma, around 15 melanoma, 9 renal cell carcinoma and 9 head and neck cancer. In the dose-escalation cohort, approximately 82% of patients were male, and the mean age was 60 years with a range of roughly 20 to 80. Patients were allowed to have had prior anti-PD-1, anti-PD-L1 or anti-CTLA-4 therapy, and 40% of the dose-escalation patients had previously received checkpoint inhibitors. Partial responses occurred in three dose-escalation patients: two with cutaneous melanoma and one with hepatocellular carcinoma. Peripheral TCRbeta sequencing was intended to test whether TCR sequence diversity was altered and clonal T-cell expansion was caused by ivuxolimab. The monotherapy dose-escalation portion (N ≈ 56 patients) of the phase I ivuxolimab trial is reported in the paper.

The trial excluded patients who had a history of autoimmune disease or were on systemic immunosuppression. Peripheral blood for TCR sequencing was drawn from every dose cohort at baseline, at cycle 4 day 1 and at cycle 7 day 1. Samples came from an open-label, multicenter, first-in-human phase I dose-escalation trial of ivuxolimab. Adults with locally advanced or metastatic head and neck squamous cell, hepatocellular, melanoma or renal cell carcinoma were enrolled in the trial. Before TCR sequencing, CD4+ T cells and CD8+ T cells were sorted from peripheral blood as separate populations. To sequence the TCRbeta CDR3 region, genomic DNA was isolated from the sorted cells. TCRbeta CDR3 regions were sequenced using the immunoSEQ Assay. TCRdb took this table from immuneACCESS and kept in-frame rearrangements with V and J called. Such tables lack part of the clones; where checked against another copy, unresolved V genes explain under half of the gap, and the rest is unexplained. The sample records about 73,000 clones, 88% of which are singletons. About 0.8% of the sample goes to the ten largest clones.

On the study overall, not on this receptor specifically: After ivuxolimab, more expanded clones were found on average in CD8+ T cells than in CD4+ T cells. Low levels of normalized T-cell clonal expansion were also seen in some nonresponding patients. At doses of 0.1 to 3.0 mg/kg, clonal expansion of both CD4+ and CD8+ T cells in blood was seen between baseline and week 6. Antigen specificity was not determined for the clonally expanded peripheral T cells. In partial responders in the 0.1-3.0 mg/kg groups, normalized peripheral clonal expansion was found to be among the lowest, especially among CD8+ T cells.

The source was CD4+ or CD8+ T cells sorted from blood, collected in a trial of the OX40 agonist ivuxolimab. The receptor was derived from an adult with an advanced solid tumor such as melanoma, head and neck, liver or kidney cancer.

The CDR3 region: CASSGGLEEQFF. Read as DNA, the sequence is TGTGCCAGCAGCGGGGGACTGGAAGAGCAGTTCTTC. The sequence links TRBV7-3 to TRBJ2-1; TRBD2 is possibly the D segment (6 matching bases). Its CDR3 holds 12 amino acids, cysteine through phenylalanine. Only the CDR3 region is kept as DNA, spanning 36 bases read in frame from base 1. The V end loses 5 bases and the J end loses 10 bases, and a stretch of 12 bases separates them. The germline V gene supplies CDR1 SGHTA and CDR2 FQGTGA.